The source of this T cell receptor beta chain is a study of graft-versus-host responses after intestinal transplantation. Overall study findings and caveats: Recipient marrow contained GvH clones, some of which appeared first in ileum or blood.

With respect to this clone: Its antigen remains unknown.

Sequencing used immunoSEQ multiplex PCR; TCRdb keeps in-frame clones, though not all of them. The table lists approximately 63,000 clones, approximately 94% of them singletons, with about 0.41% in the top ten. The CDR3 runs 16 residues. Looked up from germline, CDR1 is SGHTA and CDR2 is FQGNSA. Trimming removed 1 base at V and 4 bases at J, with 16 bases between. Sequenced material: unstimulated CD4+ T cells sorted from spleen or lymph node cells, taken before transplant. V usage is TRBV7-2 and J usage is TRBJ2-5; D remains ambiguous. The source is a human donor who was the organ donor for an intestinal transplant. The CDR3, as DNA: TGTGCCAGCAGCTTAGACGGCGTACGACCCCGAGAGACCCAGTACTTC. Its translation is CASSLDGVRPRETQYF.